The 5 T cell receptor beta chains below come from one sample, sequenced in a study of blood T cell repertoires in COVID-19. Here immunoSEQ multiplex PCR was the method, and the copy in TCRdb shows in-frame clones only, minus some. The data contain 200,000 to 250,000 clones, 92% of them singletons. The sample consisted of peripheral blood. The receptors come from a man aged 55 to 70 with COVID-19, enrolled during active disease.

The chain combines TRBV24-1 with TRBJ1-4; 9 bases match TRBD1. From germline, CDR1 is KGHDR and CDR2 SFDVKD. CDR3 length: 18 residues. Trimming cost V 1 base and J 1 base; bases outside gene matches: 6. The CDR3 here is CATSDLVDRGVTNEKLFF. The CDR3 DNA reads TGTGCCACCAGTGATTTAGTAGACAGGGGGGTAACTAATGAAAAACTGTTTTTT.

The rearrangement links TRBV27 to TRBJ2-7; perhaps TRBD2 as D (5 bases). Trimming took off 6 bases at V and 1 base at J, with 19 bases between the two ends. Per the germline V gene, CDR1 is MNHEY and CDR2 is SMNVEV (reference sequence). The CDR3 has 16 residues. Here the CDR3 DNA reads TGTGCCAGCAGCCCCCGGGCGGGCCCTCGGTCCTACGAGCAGTACTTC. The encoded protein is CASSPRAGPRSYEQYF.

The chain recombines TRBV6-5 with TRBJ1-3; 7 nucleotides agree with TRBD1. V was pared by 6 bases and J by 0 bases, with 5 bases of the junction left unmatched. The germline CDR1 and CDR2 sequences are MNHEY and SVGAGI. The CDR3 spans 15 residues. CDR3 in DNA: TGTGCCAGCAGCCTGGACAGGTTCTCTGGAAACACCATATATTTT. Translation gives CASSLDRFSGNTIYF.

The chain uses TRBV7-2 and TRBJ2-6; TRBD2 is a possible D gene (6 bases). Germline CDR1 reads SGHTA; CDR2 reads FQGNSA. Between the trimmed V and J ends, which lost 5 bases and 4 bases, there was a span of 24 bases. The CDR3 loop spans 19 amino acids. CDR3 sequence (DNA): TGTGCCAGCAGCGGAACTGGAGGGGAAGTCTTCACCGGGGCCAACGTCCTGACTTTC. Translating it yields CASSGTGGEVFTGANVLTF.

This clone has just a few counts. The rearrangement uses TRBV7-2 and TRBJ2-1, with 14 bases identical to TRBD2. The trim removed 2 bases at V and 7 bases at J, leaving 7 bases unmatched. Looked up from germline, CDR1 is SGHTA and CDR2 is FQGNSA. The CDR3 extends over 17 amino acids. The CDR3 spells CASSLFGLAGGRNEQFF. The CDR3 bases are TGTGCCAGCAGCTTATTTGGACTAGCGGGAGGACGGAATGAGCAGTTCTTC.